This TCR beta chain originates from a study of graft-versus-host responses after intestinal transplantation. Study background: Transplant types were multivisceral, liver-intestinal, or isolated intestinal. Among the recipients, all got anti-thymocyte globulin induction and then tacrolimus and steroids for about 3 years.

TCRdb's copy holds only in-frame clones and misses some; the assay was immunoSEQ multiplex PCR. The sample records approximately 90,000 clones, around nine tenths being singletons. In regard to this clone: What it binds is not known. The junction and the germline gene differ at one end; a read error may be behind it.

Germline V CDR1 and CDR2: MNHNY, SVGAGI (reference sequence). The CDR3 has 12 residues. This TCR derives from a human donor who received an intestinal transplant. The sample consisted of unstimulated CD8+ T cells sorted from spleen or lymph node cells, taken before intestinal transplant. This chain uses TRBV6-6 with TRBJ1-1; the D gene is possibly TRBD1 (6 bases). CDR3 protein: CASSLPRDMYFF. CDR3 in DNA: TGTGCCAGCAGTTTACCCCGGGACATGTACTTTTTT.